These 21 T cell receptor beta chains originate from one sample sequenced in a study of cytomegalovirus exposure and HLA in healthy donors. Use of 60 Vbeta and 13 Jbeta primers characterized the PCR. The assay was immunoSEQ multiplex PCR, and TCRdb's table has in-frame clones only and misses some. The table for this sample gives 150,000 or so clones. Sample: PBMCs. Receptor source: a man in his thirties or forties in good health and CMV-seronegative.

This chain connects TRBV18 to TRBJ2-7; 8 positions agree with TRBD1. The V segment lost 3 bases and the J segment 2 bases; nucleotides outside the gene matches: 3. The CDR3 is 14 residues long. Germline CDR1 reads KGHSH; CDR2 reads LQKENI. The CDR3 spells CASSPGQGPYEQYF. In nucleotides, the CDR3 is TGTGCCAGCTCACCCGGACAGGGCCCCTACGAGCAGTACTTC.

In DNA form, the CDR3 reads TGTGCCAGCAGCTTGGTTAACGAGCAGTACTTC. Protein: CASSLVNEQYF. The rearrangement uses TRBV5-4 and TRBJ2-7; no definite D call. Between the trimmed V and J ends, which lost 0 bases and 5 bases, there was a span of 3 bases. In germline, CDR1 is SGHNT, CDR2 YYREEE (reference sequence). The CDR3 length is 11 residues. The full variable domain, with the rest looked up from reference TRBV5-4 and TRBJ2-7, is ETGVTQSPTHLIKTRGQQVTLRCSSQSGHNTVSWYQQALGQGPQFIFQYYREEENGRGNFPPRFSGLQFPNYSSELNVNALELDDSALYLCASSLVNEQYFGPGTRLTVT.

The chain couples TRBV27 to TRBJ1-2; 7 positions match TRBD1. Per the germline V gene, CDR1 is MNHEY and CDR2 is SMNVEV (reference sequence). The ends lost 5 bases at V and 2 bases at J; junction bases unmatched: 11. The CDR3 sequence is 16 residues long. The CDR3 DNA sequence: TGTGCCAGCAGTCCCGTCAGACAGGGCGGAAACTATGGCTACACCTTC. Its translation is CASSPVRQGGNYGYTF.

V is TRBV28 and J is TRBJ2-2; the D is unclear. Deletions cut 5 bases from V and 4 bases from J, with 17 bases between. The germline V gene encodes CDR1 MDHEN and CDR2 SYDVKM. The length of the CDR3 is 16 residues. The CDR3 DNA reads TGTGCCAGCAGTCTGCACACCTCCTCTCCCACCGGGGAGCTGTTTTTT. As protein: CASSLHTSSPTGELFF.

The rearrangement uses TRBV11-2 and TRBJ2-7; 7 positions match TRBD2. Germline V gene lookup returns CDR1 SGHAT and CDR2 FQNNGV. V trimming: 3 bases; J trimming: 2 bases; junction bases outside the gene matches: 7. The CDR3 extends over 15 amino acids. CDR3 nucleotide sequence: TGTGCCAGCAGCTTCGCACGGGGGGAGACCTACGAGCAGTACTTC. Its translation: CASSFARGETYEQYF.

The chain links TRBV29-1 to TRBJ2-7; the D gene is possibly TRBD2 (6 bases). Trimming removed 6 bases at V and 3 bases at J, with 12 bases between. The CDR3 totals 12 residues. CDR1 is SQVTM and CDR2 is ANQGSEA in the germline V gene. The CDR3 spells CSVAVSGYEQYF. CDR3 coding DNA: TGCAGCGTCGCGGTTAGCGGCTACGAGCAGTACTTC.

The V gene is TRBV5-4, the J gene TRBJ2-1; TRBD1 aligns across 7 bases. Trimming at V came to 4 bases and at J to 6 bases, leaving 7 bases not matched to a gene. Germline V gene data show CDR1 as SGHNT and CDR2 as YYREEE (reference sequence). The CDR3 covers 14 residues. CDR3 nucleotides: TGTGCCAGCAGCCCTCCAGGGGGATCCAATGAGCAGTTCTTC. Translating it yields CASSPPGGSNEQFF.

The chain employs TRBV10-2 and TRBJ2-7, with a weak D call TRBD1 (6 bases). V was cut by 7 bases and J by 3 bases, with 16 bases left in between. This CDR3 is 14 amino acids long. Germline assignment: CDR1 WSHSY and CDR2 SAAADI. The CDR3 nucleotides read TGCGCCAGCACCGAACAGGGTTTGGTCTACGAGCAGTACTTC. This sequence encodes CASTEQGLVYEQYF.

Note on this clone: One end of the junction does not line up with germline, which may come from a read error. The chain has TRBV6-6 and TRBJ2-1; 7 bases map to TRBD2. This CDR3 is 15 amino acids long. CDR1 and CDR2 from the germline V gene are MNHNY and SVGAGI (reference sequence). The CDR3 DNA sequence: TGTGCCAACAGTTACCCGGGAGGAGCCTACAATGAGCAGTTCTTC. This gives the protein CANSYPGGAYNEQFF.

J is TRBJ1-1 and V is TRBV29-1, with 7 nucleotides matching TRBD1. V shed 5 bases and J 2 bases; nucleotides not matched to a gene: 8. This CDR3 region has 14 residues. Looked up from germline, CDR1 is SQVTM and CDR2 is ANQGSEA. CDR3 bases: TGCAGCGTTCAGAAAGGGACAGATAACACTGAAGCTTTCTTT. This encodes CSVQKGTDNTEAFF.

The CDR3: CASSPRQGAYEQYF. The CDR3 nucleotides read TGTGCCAGCAGCCCCCGACAGGGTGCCTACGAGCAGTACTTC. The chain uses TRBV5-4 and TRBJ2-7, with TRBD1 matching 7 bases. The ends lost 4 bases at V and 2 bases at J; junction bases unmatched: 6. The length of the CDR3 is 14 residues. The germline V gene has CDR1 SGHNT and CDR2 YYREEE (reference sequence). Full variable domain (missing parts from reference TRBV5-4 and TRBJ2-7): ETGVTQSPTHLIKTRGQQVTLRCSSQSGHNTVSWYQQALGQGPQFIFQYYREEENGRGNFPPRFSGLQFPNYSSELNVNALELDDSALYLCASSPRQGAYEQYFGPGTRLTVT.

The CDR3 nucleotides are TGTGCCAGCAGTTTAAACCTGCGGGGTATTACAGGGGTCGAGCCCCAGCATTTT. Its translation: CASSLNLRGITGVEPQHF. The V gene is TRBV28, the J gene TRBJ1-5; 7 nucleotides match TRBD1. The CDR3 spans 18 residues. Losses at the gene ends were 2 bases for V and 8 bases for J; bases not matched to a gene: 18. From germline, CDR1 is MDHEN and CDR2 SYDVKM.

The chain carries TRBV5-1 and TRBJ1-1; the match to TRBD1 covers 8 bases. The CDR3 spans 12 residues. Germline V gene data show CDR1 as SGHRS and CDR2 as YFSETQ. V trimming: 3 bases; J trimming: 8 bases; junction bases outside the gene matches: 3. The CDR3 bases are TGCGCCAGCAGCTGGGGGACAGGAGAAGCTTTCTTT. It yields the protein CASSWGTGEAFF.

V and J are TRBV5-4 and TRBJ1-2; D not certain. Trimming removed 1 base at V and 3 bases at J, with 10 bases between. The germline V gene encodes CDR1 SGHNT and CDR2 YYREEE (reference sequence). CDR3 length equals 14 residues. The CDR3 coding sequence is TGTGCCAGCAGCTTGTTTGAGGGTTACTATGGCTACACCTTC. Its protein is CASSLFEGYYGYTF.

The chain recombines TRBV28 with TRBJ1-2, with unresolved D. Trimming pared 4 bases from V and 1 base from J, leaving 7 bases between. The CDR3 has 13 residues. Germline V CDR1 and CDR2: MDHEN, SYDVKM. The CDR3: CASSSSHNYGYTF. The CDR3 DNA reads TGTGCCAGCAGTTCGAGTCATAACTATGGCTACACCTTC.

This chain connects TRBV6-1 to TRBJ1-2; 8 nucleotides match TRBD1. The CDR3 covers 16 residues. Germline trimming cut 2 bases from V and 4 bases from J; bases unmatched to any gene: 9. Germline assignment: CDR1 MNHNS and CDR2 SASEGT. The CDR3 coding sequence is TGTGCCAGCAGTGAACGGCCAGGGGGCCACCTCTATGGCTACACCTTC. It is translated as CASSERPGGHLYGYTF.

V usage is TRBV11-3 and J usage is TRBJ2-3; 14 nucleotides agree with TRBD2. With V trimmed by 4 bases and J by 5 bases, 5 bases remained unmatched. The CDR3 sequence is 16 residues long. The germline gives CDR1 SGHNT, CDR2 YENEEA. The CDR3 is CASSSGLAGERDTQYF. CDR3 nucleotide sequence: TGTGCCAGCAGCTCGGGACTAGCGGGAGAGCGAGATACGCAGTATTTT.

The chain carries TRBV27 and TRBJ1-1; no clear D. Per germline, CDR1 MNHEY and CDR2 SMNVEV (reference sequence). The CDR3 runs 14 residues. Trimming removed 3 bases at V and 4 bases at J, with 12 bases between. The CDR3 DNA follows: TGTGCCAGCAGTTTCCGGGAAAAGGTCACTGAAGCTTTCTTT. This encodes CASSFREKVTEAFF.

As DNA, the CDR3 is TGTGCCAGCAGCCGGACAGGAGCTCCAGATACGCAGTATTTT. As protein: CASSRTGAPDTQYF. The chain is built from TRBV7-8 and TRBJ2-3, with TRBD1 matching 7 bases. The CDR3 is 14 residues long. The trim removed 5 bases at V and 4 bases at J, leaving 6 bases unmatched. Germline assignment: CDR1 SGHVS and CDR2 FQNEAQ.

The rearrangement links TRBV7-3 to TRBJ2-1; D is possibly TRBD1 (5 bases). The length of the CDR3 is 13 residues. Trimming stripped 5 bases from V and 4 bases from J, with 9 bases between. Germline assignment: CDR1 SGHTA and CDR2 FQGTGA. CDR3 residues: CASSQPGYNEQFF. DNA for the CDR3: TGTGCCAGCAGCCAGCCAGGGTACAATGAGCAGTTCTTC.

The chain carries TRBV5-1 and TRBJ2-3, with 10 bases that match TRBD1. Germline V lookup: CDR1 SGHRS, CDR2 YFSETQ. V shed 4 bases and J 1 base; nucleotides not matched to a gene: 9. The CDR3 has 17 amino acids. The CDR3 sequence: CASSPHRQGAGTDTQYF. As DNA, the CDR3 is TGCGCCAGCAGCCCGCACCGACAGGGGGCAGGCACAGATACGCAGTATTTT. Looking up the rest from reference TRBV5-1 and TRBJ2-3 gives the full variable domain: KAGVTQTPRYLIKTRGQQVTLSCSPISGHRSVSWYQQTPGQGLQFLFEYFSETQRNKGNFPGRFSGRQFSNSRSEMNVSTLELGDSALYLCASSPHRQGAGTDTQYFGPGTRLTVL.